Below, 17 T cell receptor beta chains from the same sample are listed, as sequenced in a study of PD-L1 blockade in urothelial cancer (dated by TCRdb to about 2017). Receptors were amplified or captured by the immunoSEQ multiplex PCR assay. The source is immuneACCESS, and TCRdb retained only in-frame sequences with V and J called. Part of the clones is not carried over; for the studies checked, unresolved V genes explain less than half of this, and the remainder is unexplained. This sample gives some 48,000 clones in total; more than 80% of them show up just once. 8.8% of the sample goes to the ten largest clones. The sample's time point label, decoded: peripheral blood 6 weeks after treatment start. The sequencing used PBMCs, collected around atezolizumab (anti-PD-L1) treatment. Receptor source: a man in his 70s with urothelial cancer.

The chain couples TRBV9 to TRBJ2-5; TRBD1 agrees at 8 bases. CDR3 length: 15 residues. The V and J ends lost 0 bases and 4 bases, in that order; junction bases with no gene match: 5. Germline assignment: CDR1 SGDLS and CDR2 YYNGEE. This chain's CDR3 is CASSVAQGGGETQYF. In DNA form, the CDR3 reads TGTGCCAGCAGCGTAGCACAGGGGGGAGGAGAGACCCAGTACTTC.

The J gene is TRBJ2-1, the V gene TRBV6-5, with TRBD2 matching over 10 bases. The germline V gene has CDR1 MNHEY and CDR2 SVGAGI. V was pared by 5 bases and J by 4 bases, with 5 bases of the junction left unmatched. This CDR3 has 15 residues. CDR3 protein: CASSPLAGRYNEQFF. DNA of the CDR3: TGTGCCAGCAGTCCACTAGCGGGAAGGTACAATGAGCAGTTCTTC.

The table lists this clone with many counts. The chain is built from TRBV19 and TRBJ1-5, with D perhaps matching TRBD1 (5 bases). The CDR3 totals 14 residues. V was shortened by 4 bases and J by 4 bases, with 11 bases between the two germline ends. The germline V gene has CDR1 LNHDA and CDR2 SQIVND (reference sequence). The CDR3 nucleotides read TGTGCCAGTAGTAATACAGGCTCAAATCAGCCCCAGCATTTT. It yields the protein CASSNTGSNQPQHF.

This clone has a count of ten or more. This chain joins TRBV4-1 and TRBJ2-7; D is ambiguous. Germline V gene lookup returns CDR1 MGHRA and CDR2 YSYEKL. The V and J ends lost 1 base and 0 bases respectively, with 7 bases between them. CDR3 length: 14 residues. The CDR3, as DNA: TGCGCCAGCAGCCAAGCTGAGCGCTCCTACGAGCAGTACTTC. It specifies CASSQAERSYEQYF.

V gene TRBV4-1 combines with J gene TRBJ2-4; TRBD1 aligns across 7 bases. Germline V CDR1 and CDR2: MGHRA, YSYEKL. This CDR3 has 18 residues. V was clipped by 1 base and J by 0 bases; unmatched bases: 9. CDR3: CASSQGPTGDLAKNIQYF. The CDR3 DNA reads as TGCGCCAGCAGCCAAGGCCCTACAGGGGACCTAGCCAAAAACATTCAGTACTTC.

The rearrangement links TRBV7-9 to TRBJ1-4; TRBD1 aligns across 8 bases. CDR1 SEHNR and CDR2 FQNEAQ come from the germline V gene (reference sequence). CDR3 size: 15 residues. V gave up 3 bases and J gave up 6 bases; unmatched junction bases: 6. DNA of the CDR3: TGTGCCAGCAGCTTTACGCGACAGGGGCATGAAAAACTGTTTTTT. This gives the protein CASSFTRQGHEKLFF.

The CDR3 sequence: CSVGVNSYEQYF. In DNA form, the CDR3 reads TGCAGCGTTGGCGTCAACTCCTACGAGCAGTACTTC. The V gene is TRBV29-1, the J gene TRBJ2-7; D not certain. CDR1 is SQVTM, CDR2 ANQGSEA, per germline. Trimming pared 4 bases from V and 0 bases from J, leaving 7 bases between. This CDR3 spans 12 amino acids.

The V and J genes are TRBV2 and TRBJ2-1; 11 bases agree with TRBD2. The CDR3 has 14 residues. Germline V gives CDR1 SNHLY, CDR2 FYNNEI. The ends lost 6 bases at V and 7 bases at J; junction bases unmatched: 5. CDR3 in DNA: TGTGCCAGCAGGACTAGCGGGATAGGGAATGAGCAGTTCTTC. This sequence encodes CASRTSGIGNEQFF.

The rearrangement links TRBV5-1 to TRBJ1-1; 9 bases are shared with TRBD1. V gave up 0 bases and J gave up 3 bases; unmatched junction bases: 9. This CDR3 region has 17 residues. Germline CDR1 SGHRS, CDR2 YFSETQ. The CDR3 is CASSLGTGGTPDTEAFF. The CDR3 nucleotides read TGCGCCAGCAGCTTGGGTACAGGGGGCACCCCTGACACTGAAGCTTTCTTT.

The J gene is TRBJ2-5, the V gene TRBV5-6; possible D gene TRBD2, 6 bases. Germline-derived CDR1 and CDR2 are SGHDT and YYEEEE. Trimming removed 3 bases from V and 2 bases from J, with 11 bases in between. The CDR3 is 14 residues long. CDR3 protein: CASSWGTDQETQYF. The CDR3 coding sequence is TGTGCCAGCAGCTGGGGGACTGATCAAGAGACCCAGTACTTC.

This chain uses TRBV15 with TRBJ1-2; possible D gene TRBD1, 5 bases. The V gene lost 2 bases and the J gene lost 6 bases, with 19 bases spanning the gap. Germline V gene sequence: CDR1 LNHNV, CDR2 YYDKDF (reference sequence). This CDR3 has 16 amino acids. The CDR3 sequence is CATSRTPTGTPHGYTF. DNA for the CDR3: TGTGCCACCAGCAGAACCCCCACAGGTACCCCCCATGGCTACACCTTC.

A single count supports this clone. The chain is built from TRBV28 and TRBJ2-2; 7 nucleotides agree with TRBD2. J was trimmed by 4 bases and V by 1 base; bases with no gene match: 6. The CDR3 has 16 amino acids. CDR1 is MDHEN and CDR2 is SYDVKM in the germline V gene. The CDR3: CASSLYLQRGTGELFF. CDR3 sequence (DNA): TGTGCCAGCAGTTTATACCTACAGCGGGGCACCGGGGAGCTGTTTTTT.

V gene TRBV28 combines with J gene TRBJ1-5, with no clear D. Trimming shortened V by 1 base and J by 5 bases, and 6 bases separated the two germline ends. Germline loops: CDR1 MDHEN, CDR2 SYDVKM. CDR3 length equals 13 residues. The CDR3 is CASSLSRDQPQHF. The CDR3 bases are TGTGCCAGCAGTTTATCGAGGGATCAGCCCCAGCATTTT.

The CDR3 spells CASSSSGSPPYEQYF. CDR3 DNA sequence: TGTGCCAGTAGTAGTAGCGGGAGCCCACCTTACGAGCAGTACTTC. The rearrangement uses TRBV19 and TRBJ2-7, with 9 bases aligning to TRBD2. This CDR3 spans 15 amino acids. Germline V gene sequence: CDR1 LNHDA, CDR2 SQIVND (reference sequence). V shed 4 bases, J shed 4 bases, and the junction held 8 bases outside the gene matches.

The chain carries TRBV28 and TRBJ2-7, with 9 nucleotides matching TRBD2. Trimming took 2 bases from V and 5 from J; bases not matched to a gene: 10. Germline CDR1 MDHEN, CDR2 SYDVKM. This CDR3 has 16 residues. This chain's CDR3 is CASSLARLAGSDEQYF. CDR3 nucleotide sequence: TGTGCCAGCAGTTTAGCCCGGCTAGCGGGATCTGACGAGCAGTACTTC.

The J gene is TRBJ1-1, the V gene TRBV6-1; D call uncertain. V was clipped by 0 bases and J by 3 bases, with 8 bases between them. CDR1 and CDR2 from the germline V gene are MNHNS and SASEGT. The CDR3 is made up of 14 amino acids. The CDR3 loop reads CASSEAGGDTEAFF. In nucleotides, the CDR3 is TGTGCCAGCAGTGAAGCGGGCGGGGACACTGAAGCTTTCTTT.

The V and J genes are TRBV29-1 and TRBJ2-7; D not resolved. Germline values: CDR1 SQVTM, CDR2 ANQGSEA. The CDR3 runs 12 residues. V lost 0 bases and J lost 1, with 4 bases in between. The chain's CDR3 is CSVEDQSYEQYF. The DNA for the CDR3 is TGCAGCGTTGAAGATCAGTCCTACGAGCAGTACTTC.